This T cell receptor beta chain stems from a study of cytomegalovirus exposure and HLA in healthy donors. About the study: Genotyping showed roughly 76% of approximately 430 donors falling in the Caucasian-associated ancestry cluster. Study conclusions and caveats: Previously analyzed data showed that most TCR beta V segments were productive at a frequency of about 87% or about 30%. Accurate predictions that matched the HLA-A and HLA-B alleles of most subjects were reportedly made from TCR beta sequences. There were some V segments, including TRBV6-2 and TRBV6-3, excluded as indistinguishable.

Vbeta (60) and Jbeta (13) primers were used in the PCR. Repertoires were generated with immunoSEQ multiplex PCR, while TCRdb's copy carries only in-frame clones and drops some. The sample has tens of thousands of clones, around 10% seen once. The germline CDR1 and CDR2 sequences are MNHNS and SASEGT. V trimming: 8 bases; J trimming: 1 base; junction bases outside the gene matches: 1. The CDR3 runs 12 residues. This clone was observed a few times. The antigen is unknown. This chain joins TRBV6-1 and TRBJ2-7; 8 bases map to TRBD1. The sequencing sample was made of PBMCs. The clonotype comes from a man between 60 and 75 years old in good health and CMV-seropositive. The CDR3 protein is CASGDRSYEQYV. The CDR3 DNA sequence: TGTGCCAGCGGGGACAGGTCCTACGAGCAGTACGTC.